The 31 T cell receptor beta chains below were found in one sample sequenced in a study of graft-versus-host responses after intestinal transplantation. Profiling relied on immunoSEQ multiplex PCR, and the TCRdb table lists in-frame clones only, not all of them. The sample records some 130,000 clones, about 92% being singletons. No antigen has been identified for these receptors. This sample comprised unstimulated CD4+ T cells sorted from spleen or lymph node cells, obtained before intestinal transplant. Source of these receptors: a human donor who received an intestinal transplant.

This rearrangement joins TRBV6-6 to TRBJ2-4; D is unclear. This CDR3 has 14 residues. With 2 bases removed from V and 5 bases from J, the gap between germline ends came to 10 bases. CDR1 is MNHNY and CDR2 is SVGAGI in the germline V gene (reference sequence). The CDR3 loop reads CASSYVDRQNIQYF. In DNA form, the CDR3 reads TGTGCCAGCAGTTACGTGGACCGGCAAAACATTCAGTACTTC.

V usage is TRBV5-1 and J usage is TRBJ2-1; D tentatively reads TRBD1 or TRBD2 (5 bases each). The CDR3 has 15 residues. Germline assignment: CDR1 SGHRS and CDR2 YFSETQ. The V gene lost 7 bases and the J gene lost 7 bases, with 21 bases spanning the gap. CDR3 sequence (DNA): TGCGCCAGCCAATCGGCCGGGACGGCGGGTAATGAGCAGTTCTTC. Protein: CASQSAGTAGNEQFF.

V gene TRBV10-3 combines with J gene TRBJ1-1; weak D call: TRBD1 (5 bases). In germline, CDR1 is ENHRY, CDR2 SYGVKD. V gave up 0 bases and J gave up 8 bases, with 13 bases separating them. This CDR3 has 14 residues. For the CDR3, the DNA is TGTGCCATCAGTGAGTCGTGGGGGGACCTCGAAGCTTTCTTT. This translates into CAISESWGDLEAFF.

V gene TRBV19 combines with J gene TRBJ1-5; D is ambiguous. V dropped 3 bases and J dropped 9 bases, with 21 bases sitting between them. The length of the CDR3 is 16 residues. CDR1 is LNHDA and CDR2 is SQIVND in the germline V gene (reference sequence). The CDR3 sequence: CASSIQSQRGIGPQHF. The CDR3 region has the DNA TGTGCCAGTAGTATTCAGTCCCAACGTGGGATTGGGCCCCAGCATTTT.

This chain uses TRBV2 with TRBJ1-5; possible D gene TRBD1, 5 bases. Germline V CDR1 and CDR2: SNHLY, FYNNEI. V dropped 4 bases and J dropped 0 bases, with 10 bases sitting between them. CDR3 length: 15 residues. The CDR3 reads CASSVQEFSNQPQHF. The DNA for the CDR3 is TGTGCCAGCAGTGTACAGGAGTTTAGCAATCAGCCCCAGCATTTT.

The CDR3 nucleotides read TGCGCCAGCAGCCAAACCGGGACGCTCGCCTACGAGCAGTACTTC. Protein sequence: CASSQTGTLAYEQYF. This sequence joins TRBV4-1 and TRBJ2-5; either TRBD1 or TRBD2 may supply D (5 bases each). The J call may be faulty, since TRBJ2-7 better matches the DNA end. This CDR3 is built from 15 residues. Germline V gene sequence: CDR1 MGHRA, CDR2 YSYEKL.

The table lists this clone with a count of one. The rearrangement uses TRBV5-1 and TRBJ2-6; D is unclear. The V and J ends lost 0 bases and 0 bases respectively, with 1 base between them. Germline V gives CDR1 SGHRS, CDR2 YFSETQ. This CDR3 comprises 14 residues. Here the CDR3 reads CASSLASGANVLTF. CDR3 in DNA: TGCGCCAGCAGCTTGGCCTCTGGGGCCAACGTCCTGACTTTC.

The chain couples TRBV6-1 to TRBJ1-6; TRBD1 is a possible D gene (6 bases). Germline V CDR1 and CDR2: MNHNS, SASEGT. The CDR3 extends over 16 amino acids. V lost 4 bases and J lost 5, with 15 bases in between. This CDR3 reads CASSGRAGEDNSPLHF. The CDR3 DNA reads TGTGCCAGCAGTGGAAGGGCAGGGGAAGATAATTCACCCCTCCACTTT.

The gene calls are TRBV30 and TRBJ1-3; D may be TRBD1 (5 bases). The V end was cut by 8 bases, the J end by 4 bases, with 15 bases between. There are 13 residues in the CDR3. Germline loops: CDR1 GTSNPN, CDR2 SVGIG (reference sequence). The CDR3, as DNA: TGTGCCGGGGAAAGGGGATCAGGAAACACCATATATTTT. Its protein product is CAGERGSGNTIYF.

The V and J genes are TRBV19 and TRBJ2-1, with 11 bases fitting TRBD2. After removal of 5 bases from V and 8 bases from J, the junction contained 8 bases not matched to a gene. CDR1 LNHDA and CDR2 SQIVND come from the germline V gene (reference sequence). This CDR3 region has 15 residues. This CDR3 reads CASSSIAGGVYEQFF. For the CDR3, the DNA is TGTGCCAGTAGTTCAATAGCGGGGGGGGTCTATGAGCAGTTCTTC.

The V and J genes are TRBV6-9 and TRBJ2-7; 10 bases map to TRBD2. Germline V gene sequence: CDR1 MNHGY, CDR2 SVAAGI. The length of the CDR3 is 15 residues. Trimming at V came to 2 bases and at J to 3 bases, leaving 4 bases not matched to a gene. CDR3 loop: CASSYQLAGRYEQYF. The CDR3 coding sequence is TGTGCCAGCAGTTATCAACTAGCGGGACGCTACGAGCAGTACTTC.

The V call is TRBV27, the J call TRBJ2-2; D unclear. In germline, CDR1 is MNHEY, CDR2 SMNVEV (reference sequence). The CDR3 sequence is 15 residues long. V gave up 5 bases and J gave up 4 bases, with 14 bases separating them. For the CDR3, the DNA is TGTGCCAGCAGTCCCCGGAAAGAATCCACCGGGGAGCTGTTTTTT. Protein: CASSPRKESTGELFF.

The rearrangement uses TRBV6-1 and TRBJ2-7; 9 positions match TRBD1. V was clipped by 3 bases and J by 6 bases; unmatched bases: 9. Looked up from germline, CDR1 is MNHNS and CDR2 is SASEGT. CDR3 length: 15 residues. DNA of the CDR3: TGTGCCAGCAGTGATCCTGGACAGGGGACGGGCGAGCAGTACTTC. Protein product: CASSDPGQGTGEQYF.

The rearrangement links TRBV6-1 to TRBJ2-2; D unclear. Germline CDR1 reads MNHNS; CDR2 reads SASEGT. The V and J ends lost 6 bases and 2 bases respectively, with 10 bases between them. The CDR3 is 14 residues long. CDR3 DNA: TGTGCCAGCAGCGAAAGGACCAACACCGGGGAGCTGTTTTTT. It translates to CASSERTNTGELFF.

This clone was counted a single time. The DNA of the CDR3 is TGTGCCAGCAGCTTGAGGGGCGTTGGCTACACCTTC. This sequence encodes CASSLRGVGYTF. The chain recombines TRBV5-5 with TRBJ1-2; D perhaps matches TRBD1 (5 bases). CDR3 length equals 12 residues. Germline-derived CDR1 and CDR2 are SGHKS and YYEKEE (reference sequence). V was trimmed by 1 base and J by 7 bases, leaving 8 bases between them.

CDR3 in amino acids: CASSPMEGHSYEQYF. The DNA for the CDR3 is TGTGCCAGCTCACCAATGGAGGGGCACTCCTACGAGCAGTACTTC. The chain is built from TRBV18 and TRBJ2-7, with TRBD2 as a possible D gene (6 bases). CDR1 and CDR2 from the germline V gene are KGHSH and LQKENI. V was shortened by 2 bases and J by 0 bases, with 11 bases between the two germline ends. The CDR3 runs to 15 residues.

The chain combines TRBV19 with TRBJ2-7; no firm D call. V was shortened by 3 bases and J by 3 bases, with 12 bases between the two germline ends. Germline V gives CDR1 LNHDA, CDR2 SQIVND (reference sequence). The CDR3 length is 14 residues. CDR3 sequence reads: CASSIWHSNYEQYF. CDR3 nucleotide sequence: TGTGCCAGTAGTATCTGGCACAGTAACTACGAGCAGTACTTC.

CDR3 amino acids: CASSKDRGGGYTF. CDR3 sequence (DNA): TGTGCCAGCAGTAAGGACAGGGGGGGAGGCTACACCTTC. The J gene is TRBJ1-2, the V gene TRBV27; 10 bases map to TRBD1. Germline CDR1 is MNHEY and CDR2 is SMNVEV (reference sequence). J gave up 8 bases and V 5 bases, and 5 bases lay outside the gene matches. CDR3 size: 13 residues.

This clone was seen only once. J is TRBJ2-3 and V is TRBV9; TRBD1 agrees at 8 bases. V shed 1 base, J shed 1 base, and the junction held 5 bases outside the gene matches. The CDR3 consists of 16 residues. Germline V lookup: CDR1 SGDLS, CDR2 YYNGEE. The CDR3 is CASSVQGASRTDTQYF. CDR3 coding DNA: TGTGCCAGCAGCGTACAGGGGGCGAGTCGCACAGATACGCAGTATTTT.

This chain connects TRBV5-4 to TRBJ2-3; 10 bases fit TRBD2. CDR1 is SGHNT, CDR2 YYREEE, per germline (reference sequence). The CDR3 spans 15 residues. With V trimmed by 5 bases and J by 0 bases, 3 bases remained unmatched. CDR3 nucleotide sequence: TGTGCCAGCAGGGAAGCGGGGGGGAGCACAGATACGCAGTATTTT. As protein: CASREAGGSTDTQYF.

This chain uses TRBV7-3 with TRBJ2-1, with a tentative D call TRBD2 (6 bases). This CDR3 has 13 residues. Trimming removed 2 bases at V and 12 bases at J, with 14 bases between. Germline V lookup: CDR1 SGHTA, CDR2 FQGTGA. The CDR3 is CASSLLLAGPQFF. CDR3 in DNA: TGTGCCAGCAGCTTACTTTTGGCGGGACCGCAGTTCTTC.

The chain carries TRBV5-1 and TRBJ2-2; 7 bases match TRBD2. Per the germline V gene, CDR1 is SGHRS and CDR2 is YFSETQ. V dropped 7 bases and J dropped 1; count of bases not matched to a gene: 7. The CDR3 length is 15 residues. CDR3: CASCFGGMNTGELFF. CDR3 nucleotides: TGCGCCAGCTGTTTCGGGGGGATGAACACCGGGGAGCTGTTTTTT.

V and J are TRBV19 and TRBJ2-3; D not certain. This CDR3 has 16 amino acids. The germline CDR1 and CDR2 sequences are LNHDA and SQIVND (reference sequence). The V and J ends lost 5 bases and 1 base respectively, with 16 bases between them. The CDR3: CASSPGRARGTDTQYF. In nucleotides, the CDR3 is TGTGCCAGTAGTCCCGGTCGAGCTCGGGGCACAGATACGCAGTATTTT.

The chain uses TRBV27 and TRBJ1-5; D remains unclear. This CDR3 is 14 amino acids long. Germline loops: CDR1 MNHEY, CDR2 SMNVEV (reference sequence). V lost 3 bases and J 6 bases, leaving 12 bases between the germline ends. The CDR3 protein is CASSLDYSIQPQHF. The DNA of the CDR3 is TGTGCCAGCAGTTTGGATTACTCTATTCAGCCCCAGCATTTT.

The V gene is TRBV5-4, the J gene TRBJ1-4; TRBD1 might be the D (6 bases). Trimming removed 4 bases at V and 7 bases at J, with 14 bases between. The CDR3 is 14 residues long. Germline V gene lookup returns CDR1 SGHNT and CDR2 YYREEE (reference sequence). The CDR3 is CASSRGADGEKLFF. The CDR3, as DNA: TGTGCCAGCAGCAGGGGGGCTGATGGTGAAAAACTGTTTTTT.

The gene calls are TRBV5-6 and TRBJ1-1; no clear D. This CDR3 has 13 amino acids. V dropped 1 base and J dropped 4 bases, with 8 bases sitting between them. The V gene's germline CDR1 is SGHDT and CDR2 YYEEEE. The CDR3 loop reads CASSLRAGTEAFF. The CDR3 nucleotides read TGTGCCAGCAGCTTGAGGGCAGGCACTGAAGCTTTCTTT.

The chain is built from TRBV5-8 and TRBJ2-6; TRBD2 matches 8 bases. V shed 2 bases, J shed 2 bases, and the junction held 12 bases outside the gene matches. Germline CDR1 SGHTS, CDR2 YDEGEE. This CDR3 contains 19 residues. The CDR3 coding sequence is TGTGCCAGCAGCTTTGTGCGAGGCGGGGGGAATGCTGGGGCCAACGTCCTGACTTTC. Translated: CASSFVRGGGNAGANVLTF.

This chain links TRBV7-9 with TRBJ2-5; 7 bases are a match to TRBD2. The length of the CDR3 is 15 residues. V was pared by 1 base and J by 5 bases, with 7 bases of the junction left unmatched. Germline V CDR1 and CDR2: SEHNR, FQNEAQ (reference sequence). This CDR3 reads CASSLGRIGGETQYF. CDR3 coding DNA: TGTGCCAGCAGCTTAGGGCGTATCGGGGGGGAGACCCAGTACTTC.

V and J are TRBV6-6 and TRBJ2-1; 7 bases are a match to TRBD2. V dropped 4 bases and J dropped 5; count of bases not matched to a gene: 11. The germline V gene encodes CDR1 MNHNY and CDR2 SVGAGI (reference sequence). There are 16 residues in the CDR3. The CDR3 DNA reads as TGTGCCAGCAGTTCGGGGGGACGGGGGAGAAACAATGAGCAGTTCTTC. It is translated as CASSSGGRGRNNEQFF.

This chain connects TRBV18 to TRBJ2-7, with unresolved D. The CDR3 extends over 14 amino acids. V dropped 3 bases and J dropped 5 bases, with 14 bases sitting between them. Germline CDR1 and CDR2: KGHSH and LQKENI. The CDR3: CASSPDIISHEQYF. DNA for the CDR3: TGTGCCAGCTCACCGGATATCATTTCCCACGAGCAGTACTTC.

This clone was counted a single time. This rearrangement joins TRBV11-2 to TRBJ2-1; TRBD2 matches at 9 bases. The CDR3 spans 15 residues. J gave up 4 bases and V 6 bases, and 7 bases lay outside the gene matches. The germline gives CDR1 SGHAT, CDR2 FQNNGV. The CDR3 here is CASSTGTSMYNEQFF. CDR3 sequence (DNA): TGTGCCAGCAGTACCGGGACTAGCATGTACAATGAGCAGTTCTTC.